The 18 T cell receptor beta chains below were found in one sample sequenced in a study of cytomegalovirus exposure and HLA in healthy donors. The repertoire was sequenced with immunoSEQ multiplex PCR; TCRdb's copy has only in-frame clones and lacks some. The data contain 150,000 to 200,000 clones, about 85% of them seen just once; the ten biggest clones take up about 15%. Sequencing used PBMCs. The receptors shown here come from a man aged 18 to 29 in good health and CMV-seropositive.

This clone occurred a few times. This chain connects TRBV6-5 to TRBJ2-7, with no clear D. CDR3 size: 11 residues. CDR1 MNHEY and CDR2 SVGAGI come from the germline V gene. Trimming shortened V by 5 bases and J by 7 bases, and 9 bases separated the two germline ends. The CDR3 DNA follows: TGTGCCAGCAGTACCTCCGAGGAGCAGTACTTC. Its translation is CASSTSEEQYF.

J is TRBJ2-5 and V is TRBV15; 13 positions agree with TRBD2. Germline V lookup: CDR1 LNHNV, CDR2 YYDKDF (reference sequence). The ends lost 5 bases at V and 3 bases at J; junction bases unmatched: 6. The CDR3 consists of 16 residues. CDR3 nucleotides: TGTGCCACCAGCTCCGGGACTAGCGGGGCGGAAGAGACCCAGTACTTC. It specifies CATSSGTSGAEETQYF.

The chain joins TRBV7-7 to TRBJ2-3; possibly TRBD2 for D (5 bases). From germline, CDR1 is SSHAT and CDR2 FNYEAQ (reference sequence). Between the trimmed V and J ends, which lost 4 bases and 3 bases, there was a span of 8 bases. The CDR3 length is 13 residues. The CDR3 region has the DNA TGTGCCAGCAGCTGGTGGGAGACAGATACGCAGTATTTT. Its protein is CASSWWETDTQYF.

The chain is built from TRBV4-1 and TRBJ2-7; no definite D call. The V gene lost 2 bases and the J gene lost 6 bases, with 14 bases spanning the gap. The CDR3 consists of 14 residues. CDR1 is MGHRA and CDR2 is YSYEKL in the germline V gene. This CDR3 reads CASSQTAPRGEQYF. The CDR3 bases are TGCGCCAGCAGCCAAACTGCACCACGCGGCGAGCAGTACTTC.

The CDR3: CASSLARGGAGSKDTQYF. The CDR3, as DNA: TGTGCCAGCAGCTTAGCGAGGGGAGGAGCAGGGTCGAAAGATACGCAGTATTTT. V and J are TRBV7-2 and TRBJ2-3, with D possibly TRBD2 on 6 matching bases. The CDR3 is 18 amino acids. CDR1 SGHTA and CDR2 FQGNSA come from the germline V gene. V was trimmed by 0 bases and J by 5 bases, leaving 21 bases between them.

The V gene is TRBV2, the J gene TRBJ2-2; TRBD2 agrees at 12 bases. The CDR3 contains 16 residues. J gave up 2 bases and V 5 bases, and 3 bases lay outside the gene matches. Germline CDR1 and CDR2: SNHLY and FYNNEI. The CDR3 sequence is CASSLTSGRNTGELFF. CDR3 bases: TGTGCCAGCAGTCTGACTAGCGGGAGAAACACCGGGGAGCTGTTTTTT.

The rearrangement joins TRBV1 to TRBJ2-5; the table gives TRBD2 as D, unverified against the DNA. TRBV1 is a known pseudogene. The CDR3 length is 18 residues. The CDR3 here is CTSSQFGGVTRLQETQYF. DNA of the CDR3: TGCACCAGCAGCCAATTCGGGGGTGTCACGCGGCTCCAAGAGACCCAGTACTTC.

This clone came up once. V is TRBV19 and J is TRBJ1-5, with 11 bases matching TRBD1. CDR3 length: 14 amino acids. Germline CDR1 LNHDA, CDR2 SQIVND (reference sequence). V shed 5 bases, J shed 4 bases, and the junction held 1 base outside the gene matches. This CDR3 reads CASSGQGANQPQHF. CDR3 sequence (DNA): TGTGCCAGTAGTGGACAGGGGGCTAATCAGCCCCAGCATTTT.

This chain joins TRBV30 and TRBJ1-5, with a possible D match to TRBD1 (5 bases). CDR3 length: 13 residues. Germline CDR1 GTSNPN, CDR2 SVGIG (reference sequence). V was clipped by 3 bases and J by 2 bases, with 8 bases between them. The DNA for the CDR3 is TGTGCCTGGAGCGGGGGTGGCAATCAGCCCCAGCATTTT. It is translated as CAWSGGGNQPQHF.

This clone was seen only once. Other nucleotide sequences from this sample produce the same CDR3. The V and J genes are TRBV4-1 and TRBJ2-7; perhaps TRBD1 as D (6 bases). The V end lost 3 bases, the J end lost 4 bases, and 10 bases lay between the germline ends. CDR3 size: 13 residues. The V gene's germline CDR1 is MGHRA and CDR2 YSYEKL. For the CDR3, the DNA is TGCGCCAGCAGCCAGGCACAGGGTTACGAGCAGTACTTC. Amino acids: CASSQAQGYEQYF.

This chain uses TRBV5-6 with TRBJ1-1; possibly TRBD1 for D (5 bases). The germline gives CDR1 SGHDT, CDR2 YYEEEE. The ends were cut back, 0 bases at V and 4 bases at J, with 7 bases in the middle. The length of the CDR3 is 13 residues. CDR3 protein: CASSLVRATEAFF. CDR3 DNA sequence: TGTGCCAGCAGCTTGGTCAGGGCCACTGAAGCTTTCTTT.

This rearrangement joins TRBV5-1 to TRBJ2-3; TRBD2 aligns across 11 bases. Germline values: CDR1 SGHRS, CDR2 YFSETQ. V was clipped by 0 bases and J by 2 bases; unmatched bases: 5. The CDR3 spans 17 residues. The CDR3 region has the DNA TGCGCCAGCAGCTTGGAGGTAGCGGGAGGGTCCACAGATACGCAGTATTTT. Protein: CASSLEVAGGSTDTQYF.

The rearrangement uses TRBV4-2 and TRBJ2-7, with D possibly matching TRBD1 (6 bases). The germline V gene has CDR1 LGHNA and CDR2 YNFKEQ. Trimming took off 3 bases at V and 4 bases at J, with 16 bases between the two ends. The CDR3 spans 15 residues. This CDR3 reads CASSQIIGTLYEQYF. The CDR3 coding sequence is TGTGCCAGCAGCCAGATAATCGGGACACTATACGAGCAGTACTTC.

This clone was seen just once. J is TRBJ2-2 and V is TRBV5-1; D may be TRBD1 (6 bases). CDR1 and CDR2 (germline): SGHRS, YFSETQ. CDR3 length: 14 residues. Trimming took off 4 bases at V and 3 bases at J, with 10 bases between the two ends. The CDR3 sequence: CASSARQDTGELFF. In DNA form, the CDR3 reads TGCGCCAGCAGCGCACGACAGGACACCGGGGAGCTGTTTTTT.

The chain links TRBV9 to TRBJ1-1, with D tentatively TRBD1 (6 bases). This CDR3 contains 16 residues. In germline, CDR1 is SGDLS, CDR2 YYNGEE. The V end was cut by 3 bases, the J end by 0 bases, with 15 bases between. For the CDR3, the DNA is TGTGCCAGCAGCGCAGGGACACCTACTATGAACACTGAAGCTTTCTTT. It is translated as CASSAGTPTMNTEAFF.

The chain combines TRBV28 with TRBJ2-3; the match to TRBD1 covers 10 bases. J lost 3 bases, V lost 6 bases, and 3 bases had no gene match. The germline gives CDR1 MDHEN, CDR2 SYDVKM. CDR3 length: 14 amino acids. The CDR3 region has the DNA TGTGCCAGCAGACGACAGGGGGCTACAGATACGCAGTATTTT. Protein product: CASRRQGATDTQYF.

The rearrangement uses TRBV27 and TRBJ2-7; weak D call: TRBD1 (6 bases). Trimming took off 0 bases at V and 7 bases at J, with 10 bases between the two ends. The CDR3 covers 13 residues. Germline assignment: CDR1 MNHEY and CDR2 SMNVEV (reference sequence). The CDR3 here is CASSLSPGQEQYF. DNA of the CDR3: TGTGCCAGCAGTTTATCTCCGGGACAAGAGCAGTACTTC.

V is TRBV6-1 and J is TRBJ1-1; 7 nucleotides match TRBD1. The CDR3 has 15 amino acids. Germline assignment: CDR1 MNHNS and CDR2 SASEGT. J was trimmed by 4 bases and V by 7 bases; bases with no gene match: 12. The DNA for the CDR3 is TGTGCCAGCACTCCTCAGGGGGATGGCGGCACTGAAGCTTTCTTT. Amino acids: CASTPQGDGGTEAFF.